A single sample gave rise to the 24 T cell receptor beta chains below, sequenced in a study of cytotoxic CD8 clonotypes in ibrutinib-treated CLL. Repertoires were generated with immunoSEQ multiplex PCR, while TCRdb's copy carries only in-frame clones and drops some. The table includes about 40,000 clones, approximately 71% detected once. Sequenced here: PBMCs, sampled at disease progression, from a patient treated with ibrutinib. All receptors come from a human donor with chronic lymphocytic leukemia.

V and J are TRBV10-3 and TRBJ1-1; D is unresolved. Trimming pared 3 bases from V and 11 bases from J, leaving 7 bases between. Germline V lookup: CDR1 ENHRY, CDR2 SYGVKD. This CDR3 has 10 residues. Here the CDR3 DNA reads TGTGCCATCAGTGACGGCAGGGCTTTCTTT. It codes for CAISDGRAFF.

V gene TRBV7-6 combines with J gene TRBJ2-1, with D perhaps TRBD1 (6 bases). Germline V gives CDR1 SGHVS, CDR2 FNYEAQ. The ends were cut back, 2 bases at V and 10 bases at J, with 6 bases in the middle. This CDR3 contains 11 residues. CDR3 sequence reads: CASSLRGEQFF. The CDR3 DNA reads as TGTGCCAGCAGCTTAAGGGGGGAGCAGTTCTTC.

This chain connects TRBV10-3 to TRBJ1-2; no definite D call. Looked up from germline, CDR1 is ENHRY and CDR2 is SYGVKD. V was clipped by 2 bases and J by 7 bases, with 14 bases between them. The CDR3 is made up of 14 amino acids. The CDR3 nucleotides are TGTGCCATCAGTGAGGGACCGGATATATCTGGCTACACCTTC. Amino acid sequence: CAISEGPDISGYTF.

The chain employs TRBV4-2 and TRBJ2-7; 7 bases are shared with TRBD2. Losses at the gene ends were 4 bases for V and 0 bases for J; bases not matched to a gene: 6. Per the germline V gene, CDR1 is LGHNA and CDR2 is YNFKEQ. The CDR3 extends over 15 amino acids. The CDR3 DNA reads TGTGCCAGCAGCCCCCTGGGGGGGAGCTCCTACGAGCAGTACTTC. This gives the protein CASSPLGGSSYEQYF.

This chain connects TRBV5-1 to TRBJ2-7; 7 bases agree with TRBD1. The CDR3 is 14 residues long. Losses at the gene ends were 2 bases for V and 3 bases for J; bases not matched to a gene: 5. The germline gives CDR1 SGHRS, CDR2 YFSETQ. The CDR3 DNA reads TGCGCCAGCAGCTTACCGGGACAGCTCTACGAGCAGTACTTC. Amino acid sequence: CASSLPGQLYEQYF.

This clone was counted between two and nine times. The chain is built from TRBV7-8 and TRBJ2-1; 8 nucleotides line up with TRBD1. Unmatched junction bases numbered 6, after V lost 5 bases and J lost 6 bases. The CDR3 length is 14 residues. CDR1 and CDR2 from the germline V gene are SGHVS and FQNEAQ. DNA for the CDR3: TGTGCCAGCAGCCGAGGGACAGGCGTCAATGAGCAGTTCTTC. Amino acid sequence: CASSRGTGVNEQFF.

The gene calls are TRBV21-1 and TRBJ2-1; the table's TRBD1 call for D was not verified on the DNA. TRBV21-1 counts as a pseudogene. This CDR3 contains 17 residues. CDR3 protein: CAIPSREQGKSHNEQFF. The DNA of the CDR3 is TGTGCCATCCCATCAAGGGAACAGGGGAAGAGTCACAATGAGCAGTTCTTC.

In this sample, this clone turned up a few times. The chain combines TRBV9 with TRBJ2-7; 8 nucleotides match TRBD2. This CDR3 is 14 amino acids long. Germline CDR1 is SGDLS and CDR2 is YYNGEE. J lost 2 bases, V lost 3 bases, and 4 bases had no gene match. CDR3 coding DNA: TGTGCCAGCAGCGCCGGGACTAGAGCCTACGAGCAGTACTTC. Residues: CASSAGTRAYEQYF.

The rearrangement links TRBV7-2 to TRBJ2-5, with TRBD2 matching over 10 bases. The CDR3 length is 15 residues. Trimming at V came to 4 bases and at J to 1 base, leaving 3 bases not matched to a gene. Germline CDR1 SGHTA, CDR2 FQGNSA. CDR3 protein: CASSWTSGGQETQYF. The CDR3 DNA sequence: TGTGCCAGCAGCTGGACTAGCGGAGGCCAAGAGACCCAGTACTTC.

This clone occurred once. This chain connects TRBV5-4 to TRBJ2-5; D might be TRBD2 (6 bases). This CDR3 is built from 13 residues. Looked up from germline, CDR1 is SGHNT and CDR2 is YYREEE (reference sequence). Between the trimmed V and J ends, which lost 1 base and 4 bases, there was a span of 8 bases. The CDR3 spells CASSLQGGETQYF. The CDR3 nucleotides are TGTGCCAGCAGCTTGCAGGGAGGAGAGACCCAGTACTTC.

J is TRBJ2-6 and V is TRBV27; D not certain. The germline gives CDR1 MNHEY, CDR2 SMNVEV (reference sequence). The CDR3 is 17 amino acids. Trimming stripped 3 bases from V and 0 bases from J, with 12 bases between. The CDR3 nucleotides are TGTGCCAGCAGTTTGTTGGGCGTCGGCTCTGGGGCCAACGTCCTGACTTTC. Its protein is CASSLLGVGSGANVLTF.

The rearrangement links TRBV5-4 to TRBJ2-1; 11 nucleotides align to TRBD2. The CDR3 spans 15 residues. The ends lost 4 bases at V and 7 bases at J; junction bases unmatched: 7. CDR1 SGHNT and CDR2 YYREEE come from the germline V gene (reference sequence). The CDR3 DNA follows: TGTGCCAGCAGCCTAACTAGCGGGAGAGGGAATGAGCAGTTCTTC. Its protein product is CASSLTSGRGNEQFF.

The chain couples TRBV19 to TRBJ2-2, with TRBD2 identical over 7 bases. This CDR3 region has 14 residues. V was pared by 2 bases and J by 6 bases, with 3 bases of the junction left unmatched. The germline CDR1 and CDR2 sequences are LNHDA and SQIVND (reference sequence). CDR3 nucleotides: TGTGCCAGTAGTATAACTAGCGTCCCCGGGGAGCTGTTTTTT. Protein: CASSITSVPGELFF.

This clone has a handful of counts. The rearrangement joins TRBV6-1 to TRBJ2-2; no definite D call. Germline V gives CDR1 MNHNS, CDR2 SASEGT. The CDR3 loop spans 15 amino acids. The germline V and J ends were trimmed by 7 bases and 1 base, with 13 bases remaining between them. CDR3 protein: CASKLITLNTGELFF. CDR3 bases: TGTGCCAGCAAGTTGATCACCTTGAACACCGGGGAGCTGTTTTTT.

This chain's CDR3 is CATSRDSSLAKNIQYF. The CDR3 DNA reads TGTGCCACCAGCAGAGACAGTAGTTTAGCCAAAAACATTCAGTACTTC. The genes are TRBV15 and TRBJ2-4; D is unclear. V gave up 0 bases and J gave up 0 bases, with 9 bases separating them. The CDR3 loop spans 16 amino acids. Germline loops: CDR1 LNHNV, CDR2 YYDKDF (reference sequence).

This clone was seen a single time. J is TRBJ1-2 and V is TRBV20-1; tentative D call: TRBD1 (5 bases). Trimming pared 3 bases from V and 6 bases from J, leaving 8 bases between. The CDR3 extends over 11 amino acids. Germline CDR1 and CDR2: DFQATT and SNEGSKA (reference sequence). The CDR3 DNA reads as TGCAGTGCTAGCGCAGGGAATGGCTACACCTTC. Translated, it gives CSASAGNGYTF.

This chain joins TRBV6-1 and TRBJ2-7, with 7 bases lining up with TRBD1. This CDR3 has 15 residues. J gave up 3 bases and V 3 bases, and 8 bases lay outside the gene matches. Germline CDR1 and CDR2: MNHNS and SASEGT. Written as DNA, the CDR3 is TGTGCCAGCAGTGAGATAGGGGGCGCCTTCTACGAGCAGTACTTC. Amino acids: CASSEIGGAFYEQYF.

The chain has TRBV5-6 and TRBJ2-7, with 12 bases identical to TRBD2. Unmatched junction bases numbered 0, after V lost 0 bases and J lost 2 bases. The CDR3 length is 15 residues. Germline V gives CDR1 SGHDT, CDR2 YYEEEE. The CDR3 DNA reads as TGTGCCAGCAGCTTGGCTAGCGGGAGGGCCTACGAGCAGTACTTC. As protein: CASSLASGRAYEQYF.

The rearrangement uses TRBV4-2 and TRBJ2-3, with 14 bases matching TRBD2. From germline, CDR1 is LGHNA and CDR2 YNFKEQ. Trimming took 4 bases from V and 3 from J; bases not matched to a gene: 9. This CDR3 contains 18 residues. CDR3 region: CASSLGTSGSRGTDTQYF. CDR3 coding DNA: TGTGCCAGCAGCCTAGGGACTAGCGGGAGTCGTGGGACAGATACGCAGTATTTT.

DNA for the CDR3: TGCGCCAGCAGCGACGGACAGGGGTACACTGAAGCTTTCTTT. Its translation is CASSDGQGYTEAFF. J is TRBJ1-1 and V is TRBV5-1, with 9 bases that match TRBD1. The CDR3 covers 14 residues. The trim removed 4 bases at V and 3 bases at J, leaving 4 bases unmatched. Germline V gene data show CDR1 as SGHRS and CDR2 as YFSETQ.

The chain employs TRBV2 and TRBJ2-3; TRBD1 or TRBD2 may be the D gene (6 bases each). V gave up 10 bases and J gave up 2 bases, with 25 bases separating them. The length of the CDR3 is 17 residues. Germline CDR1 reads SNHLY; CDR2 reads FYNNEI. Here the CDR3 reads CAILLGGLQPNTDTQYF. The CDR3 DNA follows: TGTGCCATCCTTCTGGGGGGCCTCCAACCCAACACAGATACGCAGTATTTT.

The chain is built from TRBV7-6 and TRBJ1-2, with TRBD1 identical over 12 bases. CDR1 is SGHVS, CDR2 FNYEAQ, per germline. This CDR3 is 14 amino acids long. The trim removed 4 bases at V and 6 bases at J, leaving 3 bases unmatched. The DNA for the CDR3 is TGTGCCAGCAGCTGGGGACAGGGGGCGGATGGCTACACCTTC. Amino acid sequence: CASSWGQGADGYTF. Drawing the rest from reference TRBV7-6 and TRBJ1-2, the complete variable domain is GAGVSQSPRYKVTKRGQDVALRCDPISGHVSLYWYRQALGQGPEFLTYFNYEAQQDKSGLPNDRFSAERPEGSISTLTIQRTEQRDSAMYRCASSWGQGADGYTFGSGTRLTVV.

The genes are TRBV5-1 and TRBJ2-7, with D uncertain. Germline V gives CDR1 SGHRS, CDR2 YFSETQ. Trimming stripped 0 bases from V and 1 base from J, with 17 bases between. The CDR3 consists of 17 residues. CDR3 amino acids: CASSLAQADLWSYEQYF. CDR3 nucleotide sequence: TGCGCCAGCAGCTTGGCGCAGGCCGATCTTTGGTCCTACGAGCAGTACTTC.

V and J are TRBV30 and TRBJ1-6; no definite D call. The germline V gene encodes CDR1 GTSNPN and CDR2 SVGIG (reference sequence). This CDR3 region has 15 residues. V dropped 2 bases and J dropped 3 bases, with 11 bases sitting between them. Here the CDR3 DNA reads TGTGCCTGGAGTACCCCCCAGATCTATAATTCACCCCTCCACTTT. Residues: CAWSTPQIYNSPLHF.